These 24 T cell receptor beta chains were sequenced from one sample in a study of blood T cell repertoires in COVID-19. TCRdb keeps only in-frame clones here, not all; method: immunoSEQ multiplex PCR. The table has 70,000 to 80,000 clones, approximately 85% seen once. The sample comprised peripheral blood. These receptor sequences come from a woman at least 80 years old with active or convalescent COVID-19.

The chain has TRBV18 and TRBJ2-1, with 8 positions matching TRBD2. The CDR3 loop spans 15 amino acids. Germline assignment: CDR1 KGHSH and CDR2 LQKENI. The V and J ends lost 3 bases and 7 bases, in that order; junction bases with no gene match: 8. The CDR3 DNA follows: TGTGCCAGCTCACCGCGGCGGGGGGCAGGGAATGAGCAGTTCTTC. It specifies CASSPRRGAGNEQFF.

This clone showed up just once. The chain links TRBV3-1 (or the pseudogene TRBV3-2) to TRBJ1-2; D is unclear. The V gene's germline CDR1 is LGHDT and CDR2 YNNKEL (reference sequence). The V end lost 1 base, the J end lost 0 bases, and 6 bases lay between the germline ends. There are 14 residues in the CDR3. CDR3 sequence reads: CASSQGTTNYGYTF. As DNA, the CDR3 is TGTGCCAGCAGCCAAGGGACTACTAACTATGGCTACACCTTC.

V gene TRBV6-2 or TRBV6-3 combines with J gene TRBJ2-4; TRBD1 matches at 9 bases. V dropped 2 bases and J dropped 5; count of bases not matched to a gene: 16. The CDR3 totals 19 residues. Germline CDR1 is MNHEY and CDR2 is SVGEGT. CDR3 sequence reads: CASSYPRDRERGEQNIQYF. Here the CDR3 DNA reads TGTGCCAGCAGTTACCCCCGGGACAGGGAGAGGGGGGAGCAAAACATTCAGTACTTC.

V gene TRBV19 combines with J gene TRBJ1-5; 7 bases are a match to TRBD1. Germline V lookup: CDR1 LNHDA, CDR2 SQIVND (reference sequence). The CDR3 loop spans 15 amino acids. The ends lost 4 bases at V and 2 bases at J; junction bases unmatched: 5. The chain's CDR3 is CASSKEGAGNQPQHF. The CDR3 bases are TGTGCCAGTAGTAAAGAGGGGGCTGGCAATCAGCCCCAGCATTTT.

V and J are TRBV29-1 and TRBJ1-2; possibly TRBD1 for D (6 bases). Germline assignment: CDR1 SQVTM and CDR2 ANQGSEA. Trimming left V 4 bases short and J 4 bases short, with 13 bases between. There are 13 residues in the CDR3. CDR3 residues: CSVGRTAAYGYTF. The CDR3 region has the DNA TGCAGCGTTGGCCGGACAGCCGCCTATGGCTACACCTTC.

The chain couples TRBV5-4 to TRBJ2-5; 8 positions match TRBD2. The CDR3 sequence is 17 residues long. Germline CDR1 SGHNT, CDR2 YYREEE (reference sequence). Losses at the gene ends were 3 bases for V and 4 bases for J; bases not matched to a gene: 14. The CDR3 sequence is CASSYSLGGGGLETQYF. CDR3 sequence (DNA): TGTGCCAGCAGCTATAGTTTGGGTGGCGGGGGGCTAGAGACCCAGTACTTC.

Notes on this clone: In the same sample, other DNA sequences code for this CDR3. CDR3 loop: CASSLSSNQPQHF. The CDR3 DNA reads as TGTGCCAGTAGTCTCTCCTCCAATCAGCCCCAGCATTTT. The V gene is TRBV19, the J gene TRBJ1-5, with unresolved D. V lost 5 bases to trimming and J lost 3 bases, with 8 bases between them. This CDR3 is 13 amino acids long. In germline, CDR1 is LNHDA, CDR2 SQIVND (reference sequence).

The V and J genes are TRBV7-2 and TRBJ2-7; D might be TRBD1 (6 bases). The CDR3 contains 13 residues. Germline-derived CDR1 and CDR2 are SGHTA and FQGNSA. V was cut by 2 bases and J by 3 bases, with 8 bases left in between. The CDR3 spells CASSLNRDYEQYF. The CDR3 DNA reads TGTGCCAGCAGCTTAAACAGGGACTACGAGCAGTACTTC.

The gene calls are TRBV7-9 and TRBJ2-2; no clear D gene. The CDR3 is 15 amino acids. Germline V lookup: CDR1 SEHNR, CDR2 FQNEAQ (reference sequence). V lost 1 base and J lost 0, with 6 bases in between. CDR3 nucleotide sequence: TGTGCCAGCAGCTTAGGGCTGCCGAACACCGGGGAGCTGTTTTTT. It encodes CASSLGLPNTGELFF.

In nucleotides, the CDR3 is TGTGCCAGCAGCGTAGCTGGGCATCTTACCCAGTACTTC. This encodes CASSVAGHLTQYF. This chain uses TRBV9 with TRBJ2-5; unclear D gene. This CDR3 contains 13 residues. The V end was cut by 0 bases, the J end by 8 bases, with 11 bases between. Germline V lookup: CDR1 SGDLS, CDR2 YYNGEE.

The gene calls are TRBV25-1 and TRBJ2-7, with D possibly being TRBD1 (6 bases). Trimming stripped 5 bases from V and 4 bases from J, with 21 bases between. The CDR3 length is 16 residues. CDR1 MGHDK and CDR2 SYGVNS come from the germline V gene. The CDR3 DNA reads TGTGCCAGCAGTACACTTAGAGGACAGTTCTTTTACGAGCAGTACTTC. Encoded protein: CASSTLRGQFFYEQYF.

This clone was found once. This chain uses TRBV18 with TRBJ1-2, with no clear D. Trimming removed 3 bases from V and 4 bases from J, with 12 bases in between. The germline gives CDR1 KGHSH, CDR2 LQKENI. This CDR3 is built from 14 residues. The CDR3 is CASSPSREPYGYTF. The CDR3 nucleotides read TGTGCCAGCTCACCGTCCCGGGAACCCTATGGCTACACCTTC.

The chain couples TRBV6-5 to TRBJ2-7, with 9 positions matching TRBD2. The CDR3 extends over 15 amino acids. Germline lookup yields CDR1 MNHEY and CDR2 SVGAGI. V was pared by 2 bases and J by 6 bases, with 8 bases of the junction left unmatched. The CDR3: CASSYRGGGGSEQYF. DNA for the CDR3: TGTGCCAGCAGTTACAGGGGCGGGGGGGGATCCGAGCAGTACTTC.

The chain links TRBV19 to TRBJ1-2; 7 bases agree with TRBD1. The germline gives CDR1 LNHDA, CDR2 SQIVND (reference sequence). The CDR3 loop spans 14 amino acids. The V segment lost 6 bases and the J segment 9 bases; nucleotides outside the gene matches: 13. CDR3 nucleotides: TGTGCCAGTAGAAATACCGGGACAGCAGAACGCTACACCTTC. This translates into CASRNTGTAERYTF.

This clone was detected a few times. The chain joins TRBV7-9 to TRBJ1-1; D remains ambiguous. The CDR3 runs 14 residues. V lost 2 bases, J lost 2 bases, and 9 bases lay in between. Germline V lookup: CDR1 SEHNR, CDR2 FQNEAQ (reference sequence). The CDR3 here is CASSLHSKNTEAFF. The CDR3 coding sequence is TGTGCCAGCAGCTTACACAGCAAAAACACTGAAGCTTTCTTT.

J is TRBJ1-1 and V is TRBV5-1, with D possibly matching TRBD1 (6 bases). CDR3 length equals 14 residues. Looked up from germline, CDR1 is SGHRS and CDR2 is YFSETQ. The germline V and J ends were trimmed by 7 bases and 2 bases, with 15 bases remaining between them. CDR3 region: CASSGGQTNTEAFF. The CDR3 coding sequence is TGCGCCAGCTCGGGTGGACAGACAAACACTGAAGCTTTCTTT.

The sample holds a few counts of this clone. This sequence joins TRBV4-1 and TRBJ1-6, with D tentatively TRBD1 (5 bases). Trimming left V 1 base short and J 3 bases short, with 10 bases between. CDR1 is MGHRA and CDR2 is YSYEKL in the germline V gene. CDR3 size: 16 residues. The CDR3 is CASSQVFDSYNSPLHF. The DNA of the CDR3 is TGCGCCAGCAGCCAAGTTTTTGACAGCTATAATTCACCCCTCCACTTT.

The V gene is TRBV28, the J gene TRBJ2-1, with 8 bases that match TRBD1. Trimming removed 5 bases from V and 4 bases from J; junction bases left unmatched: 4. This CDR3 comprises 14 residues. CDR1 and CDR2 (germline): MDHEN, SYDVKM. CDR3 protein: CASSPGDRYNEQFF. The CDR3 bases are TGTGCCAGCAGTCCCGGGGACAGGTACAATGAGCAGTTCTTC. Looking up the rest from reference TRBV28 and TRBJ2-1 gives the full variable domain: DVKVTQSSRYLVKRTGEKVFLECVQDMDHENMFWYRQDPGLGLRLIYFSYDVKMKEKGDIPEGYSVSREKKERFSLILESASTNQTSMYLCASSPGDRYNEQFFGPGTRLTVL.

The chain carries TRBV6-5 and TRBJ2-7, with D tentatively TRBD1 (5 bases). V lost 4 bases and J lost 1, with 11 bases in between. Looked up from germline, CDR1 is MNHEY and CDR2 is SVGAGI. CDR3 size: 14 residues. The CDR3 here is CASSWQGASYEQYF. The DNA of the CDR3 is TGTGCCAGCAGTTGGCAGGGCGCTTCCTACGAGCAGTACTTC.

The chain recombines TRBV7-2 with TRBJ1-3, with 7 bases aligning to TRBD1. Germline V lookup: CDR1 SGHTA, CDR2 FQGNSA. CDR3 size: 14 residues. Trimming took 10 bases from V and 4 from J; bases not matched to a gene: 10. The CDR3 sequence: CANEDRSSGNTIYF. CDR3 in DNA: TGTGCCAACGAGGACAGGTCTTCCGGAAACACCATATATTTT.

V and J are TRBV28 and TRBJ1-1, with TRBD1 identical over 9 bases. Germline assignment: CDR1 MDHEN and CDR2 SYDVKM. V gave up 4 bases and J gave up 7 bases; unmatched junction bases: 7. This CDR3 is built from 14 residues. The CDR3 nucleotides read TGTGCCAGCAGTTCCGGACAGGGGACAGGTGAAGCTTTCTTT. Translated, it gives CASSSGQGTGEAFF.

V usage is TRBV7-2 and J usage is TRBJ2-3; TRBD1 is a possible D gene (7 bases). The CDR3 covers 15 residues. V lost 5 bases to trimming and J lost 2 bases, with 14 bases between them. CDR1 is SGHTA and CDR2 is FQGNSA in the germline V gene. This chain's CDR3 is CASSAGQPDTDTQYF. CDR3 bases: TGTGCCAGCAGCGCGGGACAGCCAGACACAGATACGCAGTATTTT.

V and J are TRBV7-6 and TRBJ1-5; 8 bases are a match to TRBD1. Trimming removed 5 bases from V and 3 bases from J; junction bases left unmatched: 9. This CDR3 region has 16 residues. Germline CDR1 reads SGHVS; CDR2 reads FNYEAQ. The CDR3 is CASSAETGAANQPQHF. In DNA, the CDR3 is TGTGCCAGCAGCGCTGAGACAGGGGCGGCCAATCAGCCCCAGCATTTT.

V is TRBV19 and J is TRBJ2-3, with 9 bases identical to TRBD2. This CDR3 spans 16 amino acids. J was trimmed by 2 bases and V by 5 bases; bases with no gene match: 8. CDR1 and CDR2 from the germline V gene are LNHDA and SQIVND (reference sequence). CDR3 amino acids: CASSPTTSGFTDTQYF. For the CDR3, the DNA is TGTGCCAGTAGTCCTACGACTAGCGGATTCACAGATACGCAGTATTTT.